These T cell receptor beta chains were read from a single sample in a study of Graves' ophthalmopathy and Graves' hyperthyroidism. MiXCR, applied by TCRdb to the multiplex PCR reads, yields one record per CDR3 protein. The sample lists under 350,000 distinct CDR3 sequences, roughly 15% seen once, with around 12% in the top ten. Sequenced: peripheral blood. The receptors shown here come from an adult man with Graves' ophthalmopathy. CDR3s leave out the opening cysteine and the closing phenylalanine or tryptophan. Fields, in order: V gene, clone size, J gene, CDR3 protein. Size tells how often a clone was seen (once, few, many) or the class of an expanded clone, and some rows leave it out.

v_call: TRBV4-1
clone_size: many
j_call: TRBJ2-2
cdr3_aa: ASQPGRTTNTGELF

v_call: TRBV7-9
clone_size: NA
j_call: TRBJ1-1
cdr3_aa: ASSLASAGDRAF

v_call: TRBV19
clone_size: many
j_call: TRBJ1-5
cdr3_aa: ASSAGQGRADQPQH

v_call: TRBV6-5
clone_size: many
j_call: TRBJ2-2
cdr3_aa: ASRVGDRDTGELF

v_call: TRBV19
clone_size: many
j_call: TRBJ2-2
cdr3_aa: ASSRRAGELF

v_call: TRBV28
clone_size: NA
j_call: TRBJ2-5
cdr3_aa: ATKSEGQTQETQY

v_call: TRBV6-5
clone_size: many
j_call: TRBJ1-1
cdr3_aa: ASNRAGATEAF

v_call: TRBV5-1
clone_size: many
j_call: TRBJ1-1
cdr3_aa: ASSGGTGRTEAF

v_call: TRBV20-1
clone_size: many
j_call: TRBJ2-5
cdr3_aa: SARRSGRTQETQY

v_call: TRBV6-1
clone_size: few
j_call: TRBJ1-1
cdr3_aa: ASSESDRREAF

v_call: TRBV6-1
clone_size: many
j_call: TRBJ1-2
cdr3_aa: ASSESFVGGYT

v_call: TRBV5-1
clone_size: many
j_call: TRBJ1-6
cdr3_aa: ASSESGRDSPLH

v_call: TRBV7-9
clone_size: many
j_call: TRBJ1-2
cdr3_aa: ASSLKGNNGYT

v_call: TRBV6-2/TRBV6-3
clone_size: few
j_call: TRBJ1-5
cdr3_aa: ASSYQGSGKPQH

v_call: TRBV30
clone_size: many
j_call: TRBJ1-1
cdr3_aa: AWGRAGSAF

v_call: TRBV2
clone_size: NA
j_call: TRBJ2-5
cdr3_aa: ASSETTVGETQY

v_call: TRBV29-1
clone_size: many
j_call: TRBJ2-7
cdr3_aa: SARRDSYEQY

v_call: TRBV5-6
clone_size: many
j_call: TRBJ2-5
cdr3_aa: ASSSLGRGNQETQY

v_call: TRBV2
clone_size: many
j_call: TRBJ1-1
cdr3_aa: ASSPESGTTEAF

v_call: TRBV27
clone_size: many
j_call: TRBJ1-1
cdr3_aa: ASSFGQDTEAF

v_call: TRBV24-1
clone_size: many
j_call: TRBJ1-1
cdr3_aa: ATRGGGEAF